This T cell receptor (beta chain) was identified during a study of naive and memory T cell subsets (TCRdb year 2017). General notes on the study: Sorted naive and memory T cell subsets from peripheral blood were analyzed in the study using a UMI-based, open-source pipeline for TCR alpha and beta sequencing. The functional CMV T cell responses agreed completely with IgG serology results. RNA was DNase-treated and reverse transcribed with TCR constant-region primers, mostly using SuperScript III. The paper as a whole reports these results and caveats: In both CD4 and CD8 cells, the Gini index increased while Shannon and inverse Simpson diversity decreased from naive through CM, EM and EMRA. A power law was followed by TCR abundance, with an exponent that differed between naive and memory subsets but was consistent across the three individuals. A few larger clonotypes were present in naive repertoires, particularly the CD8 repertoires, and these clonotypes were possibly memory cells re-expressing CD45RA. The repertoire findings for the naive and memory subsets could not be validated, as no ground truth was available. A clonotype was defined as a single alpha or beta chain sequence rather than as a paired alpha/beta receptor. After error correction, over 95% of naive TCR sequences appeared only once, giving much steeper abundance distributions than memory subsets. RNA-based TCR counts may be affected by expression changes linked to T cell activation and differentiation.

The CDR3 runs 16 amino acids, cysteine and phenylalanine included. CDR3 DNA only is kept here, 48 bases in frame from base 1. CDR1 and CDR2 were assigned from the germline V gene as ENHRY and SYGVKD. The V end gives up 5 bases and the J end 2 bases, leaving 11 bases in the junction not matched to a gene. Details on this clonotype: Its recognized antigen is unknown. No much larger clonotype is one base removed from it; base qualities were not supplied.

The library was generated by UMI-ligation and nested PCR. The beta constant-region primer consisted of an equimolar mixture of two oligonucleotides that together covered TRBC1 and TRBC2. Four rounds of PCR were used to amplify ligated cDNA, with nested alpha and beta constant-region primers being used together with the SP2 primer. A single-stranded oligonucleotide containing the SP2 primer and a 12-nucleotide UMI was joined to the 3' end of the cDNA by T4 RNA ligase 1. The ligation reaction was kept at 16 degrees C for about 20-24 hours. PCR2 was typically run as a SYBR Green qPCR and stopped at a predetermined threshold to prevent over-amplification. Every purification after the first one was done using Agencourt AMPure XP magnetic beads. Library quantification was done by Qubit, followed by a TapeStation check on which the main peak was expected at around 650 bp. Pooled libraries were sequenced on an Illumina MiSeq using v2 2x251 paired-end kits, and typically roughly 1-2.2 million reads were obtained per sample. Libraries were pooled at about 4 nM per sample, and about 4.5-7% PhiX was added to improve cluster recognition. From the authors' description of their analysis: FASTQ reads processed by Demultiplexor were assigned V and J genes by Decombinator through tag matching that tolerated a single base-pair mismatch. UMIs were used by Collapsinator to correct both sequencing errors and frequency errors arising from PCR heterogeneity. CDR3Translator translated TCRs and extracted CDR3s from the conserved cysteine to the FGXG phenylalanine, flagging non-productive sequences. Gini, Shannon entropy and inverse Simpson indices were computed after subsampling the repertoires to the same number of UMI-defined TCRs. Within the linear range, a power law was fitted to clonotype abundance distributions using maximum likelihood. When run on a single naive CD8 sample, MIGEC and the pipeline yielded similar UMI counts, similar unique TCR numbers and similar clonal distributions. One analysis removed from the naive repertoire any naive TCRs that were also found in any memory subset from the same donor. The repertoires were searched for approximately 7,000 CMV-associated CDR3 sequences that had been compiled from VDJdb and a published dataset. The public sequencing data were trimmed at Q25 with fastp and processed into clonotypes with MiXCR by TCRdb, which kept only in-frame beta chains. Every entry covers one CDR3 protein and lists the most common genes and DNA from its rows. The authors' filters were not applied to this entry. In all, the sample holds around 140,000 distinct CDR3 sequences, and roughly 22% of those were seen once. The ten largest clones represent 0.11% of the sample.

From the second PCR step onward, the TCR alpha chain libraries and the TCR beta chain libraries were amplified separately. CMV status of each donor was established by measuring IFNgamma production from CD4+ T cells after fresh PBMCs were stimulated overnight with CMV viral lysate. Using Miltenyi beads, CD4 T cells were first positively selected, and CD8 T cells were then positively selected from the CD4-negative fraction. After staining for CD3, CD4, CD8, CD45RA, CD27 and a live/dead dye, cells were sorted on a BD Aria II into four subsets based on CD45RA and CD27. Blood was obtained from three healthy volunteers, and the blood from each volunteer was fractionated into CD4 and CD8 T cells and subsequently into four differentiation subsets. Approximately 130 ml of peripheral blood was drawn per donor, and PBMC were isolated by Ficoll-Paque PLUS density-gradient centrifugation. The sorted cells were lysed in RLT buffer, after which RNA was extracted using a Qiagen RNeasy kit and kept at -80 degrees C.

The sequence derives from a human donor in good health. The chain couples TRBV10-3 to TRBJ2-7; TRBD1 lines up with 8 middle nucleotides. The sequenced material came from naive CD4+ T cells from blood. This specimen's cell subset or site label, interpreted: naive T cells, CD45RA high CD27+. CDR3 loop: CAISRNDRGQTYEQYF. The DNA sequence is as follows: TGTGCCATCAGTCGGAATGACAGGGGCCAGACCTACGAGCAGTACTTC.